The 17 T cell receptor beta chains presented below share a single source sample, sequenced in a study of beta chain features in type 1 diabetes. Investigators reverse transcribed all isolated RNA, so they sequenced expressed TCRB transcripts. Sequencing used immunoSEQ multiplex PCR; TCRdb keeps in-frame clones, though not all of them. The sample includes around 500,000 clones, roughly 10% of them seen just once. The sample consisted of naive CD4+ T cells from blood. These receptors were taken from a woman aged 18-29 years in good health.

The genes are TRBV14 and TRBJ1-2, with 7 bases aligning to TRBD1. Germline V gene sequence: CDR1 SGHDN, CDR2 FVKESK. The CDR3 consists of 15 residues. V shed 5 bases and J 4 bases; nucleotides not matched to a gene: 10. CDR3 amino acids: CASSAQTGMGYGYTF. The CDR3 region has the DNA TGTGCCAGCAGCGCCCAGACAGGGATGGGCTATGGCTACACCTTC.

The gene calls are TRBV7-6 and TRBJ1-1; D unresolved. This CDR3 is 12 amino acids long. The V end was cut by 4 bases, the J end by 10 bases, with 13 bases between. Germline V gene lookup returns CDR1 SGHVS and CDR2 FNYEAQ. The CDR3 protein is CASSSPGGIAFF. CDR3 sequence (DNA): TGTGCCAGCAGCTCACCCGGAGGCATAGCTTTCTTT.

The chain recombines TRBV25-1 with TRBJ2-5; 7 positions match TRBD1. The CDR3 runs 15 residues. Trimming at V came to 6 bases and at J to 5 bases, leaving 12 bases not matched to a gene. Per the germline V gene, CDR1 is MGHDK and CDR2 is SYGVNS. The CDR3 nucleotides read TGTGCCAGCAGCCTCGACAGGGTTGGGTCGGAGACCCAGTACTTC. Protein: CASSLDRVGSETQYF.

The J gene is TRBJ2-5, the V gene TRBV7-7, with TRBD1 as a possible D gene (6 bases). The CDR3 sequence is 15 residues long. Per germline, CDR1 SSHAT and CDR2 FNYEAQ (reference sequence). Between the trimmed V and J ends, which lost 3 bases and 5 bases, there was a span of 16 bases. The CDR3 protein is CASSFRSGDFETQYF. The DNA for the CDR3 is TGTGCCAGCAGCTTTAGGTCAGGGGATTTCGAGACCCAGTACTTC.

This clone turned up a few times. This sequence joins TRBV28 and TRBJ1-2, with 7 bases lining up with TRBD1. The CDR3 loop spans 13 amino acids. Germline values: CDR1 MDHEN, CDR2 SYDVKM. With V trimmed by 3 bases and J by 8 bases, 6 bases remained unmatched. The CDR3 nucleotides are TGTGCCAGCAGTTTTGGGACAGTACCCGGCTACACCTTC. Translation gives CASSFGTVPGYTF.

This clone was detected a few times. The J gene is TRBJ1-4, the V gene TRBV4-3; D uncertain. CDR3 length: 14 amino acids. Germline V gene sequence: CDR1 LGHNA, CDR2 YSLEER. Trimming stripped 0 bases from V and 8 bases from J, with 10 bases between. CDR3 amino acids: CASSQDVTSEKLFF. DNA for the CDR3: TGCGCCAGCAGCCAAGACGTGACATCAGAAAAACTGTTTTTT.

The chain carries TRBV7-2 and TRBJ2-1; no clear D. The germline V gene has CDR1 SGHTA and CDR2 FQGNSA. This CDR3 has 12 residues. The V gene lost 5 bases and the J gene lost 8 bases, with 10 bases spanning the gap. CDR3 sequence: CASSPRLDEQFF. In DNA, the CDR3 is TGTGCCAGCAGCCCCAGACTCGATGAGCAGTTCTTC.

The chain couples TRBV4-2 to TRBJ2-1; D remains ambiguous. The CDR3 is 13 amino acids. Germline V gives CDR1 LGHNA, CDR2 YNFKEQ. Trimming removed 0 bases at V and 8 bases at J, with 8 bases between. The DNA of the CDR3 is TGTGCCAGCAGCCAAGATGTAGGGTATGAGCAGTTCTTC. Amino acids: CASSQDVGYEQFF.

This clone was recorded a few times. The J gene is TRBJ2-3, the V gene TRBV5-4; the D gene is possibly TRBD2 (6 bases). With 5 bases removed from V and 4 bases from J, the gap between germline ends came to 14 bases. CDR1 is SGHNT and CDR2 is YYREEE in the germline V gene (reference sequence). The length of the CDR3 is 14 residues. Here the CDR3 DNA reads TGTGCCAGCAGGCATACGGAGGGCCCAGATACGCAGTATTTT. It is translated as CASRHTEGPDTQYF. The variable domain in full, completed from reference TRBV5-4 and TRBJ2-3, reads ETGVTQSPTHLIKTRGQQVTLRCSSQSGHNTVSWYQQALGQGPQFIFQYYREEENGRGNFPPRFSGLQFPNYSSELNVNALELDDSALYLCASRHTEGPDTQYFGPGTRLTVL.

The chain combines TRBV18 with TRBJ1-6; possibly TRBD1 for D (5 bases). CDR1 and CDR2 from the germline V gene are KGHSH and LQKENI. This CDR3 region has 15 residues. Trimming cost V 1 base and J 8 bases, with 12 bases left between them. DNA for the CDR3: TGTGCCAGCTCACCACGACAGAGAACGGATTCACCCCTCCACTTT. Translated: CASSPRQRTDSPLHF. The complete variable domain, with remaining parts taken from reference TRBV18 and TRBJ1-6, reads NAGVMQNPRHLVRRRGQEARLRCSPMKGHSHVYWYRQLPEEGLKFMVYLQKENIIDESGMPKERFSAEFPKEGPSILRIQQVVRGDSAAYFCASSPRQRTDSPLHFGNGTRLTVT.

V is TRBV5-1 and J is TRBJ2-1; no clear D gene. Germline loops: CDR1 SGHRS, CDR2 YFSETQ. Trimming left V 2 bases short and J 12 bases short, with 9 bases between. The CDR3 totals 11 residues. CDR3 in amino acids: CASSFGEAQFF. CDR3 DNA sequence: TGCGCCAGCAGCTTTGGTGAAGCGCAGTTCTTC.

V and J are TRBV2 and TRBJ2-1; D unclear. Trimming pared 5 bases from V and 0 bases from J, leaving 8 bases between. The V gene's germline CDR1 is SNHLY and CDR2 FYNNEI. The CDR3 covers 14 residues. CDR3 coding DNA: TGTGCCAGCAGTTCTCAAAGCTCCTACAATGAGCAGTTCTTC. This translates into CASSSQSSYNEQFF.

The chain has TRBV6-5 and TRBJ2-1; 7 bases map to TRBD1. This CDR3 region has 15 residues. Germline CDR1 MNHEY, CDR2 SVGAGI. J lost 8 bases, V lost 6 bases, and 13 bases had no gene match. The DNA for the CDR3 is TGTGCCAGCAGACCGACAGGGTCGCCTAATCATGAGCAGTTCTTC. It specifies CASRPTGSPNHEQFF.

The chain couples TRBV7-8 to TRBJ2-1; D gene ambiguous. The CDR3 contains 13 residues. CDR1 and CDR2 from the germline V gene are SGHVS and FQNEAQ. V shed 6 bases and J shed 4 bases, with 10 bases lying between them. The CDR3 region has the DNA TGTGCCAGCAGTAAAGGGATTTACAATGAGCAGTTCTTC. Amino acid sequence: CASSKGIYNEQFF. Full variable domain (outside the CDR3, taken from reference TRBV7-8 and TRBJ2-1): GAGVSQSPRYKVAKRGQDVALRCDPISGHVSLFWYQQALGQGPEFLTYFQNEAQLDKSGLPSDRFFAERPEGSVSTLKIQRTQQEDSAVYLCASSKGIYNEQFFGPGTRLTVL.

This clone was detected only a few times. The rearrangement links TRBV25-1 to TRBJ2-4, with 9 bases aligning to TRBD2. Germline CDR1 is MGHDK and CDR2 is SYGVNS. The CDR3 is made up of 15 amino acids. The V gene end was trimmed by 3 bases and the J gene end by 7 bases; junction bases not matched to a gene: 7. The CDR3 here is CASSDQGRGGNIQYF. CDR3 nucleotides: TGTGCCAGCAGTGACCAGGGGCGGGGGGGTAACATTCAGTACTTC.

This chain's CDR3 is CASRAPGANVLTF. Here the CDR3 DNA reads TGCGCCAGCAGAGCCCCTGGGGCCAACGTCCTGACTTTC. This rearrangement joins TRBV5-1 to TRBJ2-6, with D unclear. The germline gives CDR1 SGHRS, CDR2 YFSETQ. The CDR3 sequence is 13 residues long. Trimming left V 5 bases short and J 2 bases short, with 5 bases between.

This chain joins TRBV9 and TRBJ1-4, with D maybe TRBD1 (6 bases). The germline V gene has CDR1 SGDLS and CDR2 YYNGEE. The CDR3 runs to 14 residues. The germline V and J ends were trimmed by 2 bases and 8 bases, with 13 bases remaining between them. This chain's CDR3 is CASSVRGEDEKLFF. The DNA of the CDR3 is TGTGCCAGCAGCGTCAGGGGTGAGGACGAAAAACTGTTTTTT.